This T cell receptor (beta chain) was sequenced for a study of metastatic and nonmetastatic thyroid tumors. Study context: Both malignant and benign thyroid patients supplied peripheral blood and tumor or nodule tissue samples, across which the repertoires of these patients were then compared.

General study findings and limits: Reported TCR beta diversity, measured in blood and tumor, was significantly higher for malignant thyroid tumors than for benign nodules.

No treatment of any kind had been given to any patient before thyroid surgery. CDR3 length equals 16 residues. Germline V gene sequence: CDR1 MNHNS, CDR2 SASEGT. V lost 4 bases and J lost 2, with 16 bases in between. The authors' processing: For papillary thyroid cancer, a distant-metastasis classifier was constructed from CDR3 differences observed across clinicopathological groups. Via MiXCR, TCRdb re-called the PCR reads. The V and J calls and clone size come from TCRdb's table, not from the authors' own analysis. Of tens of thousands of clones in the sample, under 30% are singletons; the top ten hold around 3%. In this sample, this clone turned up a few times. Its antigen remains unidentified.

The sample was blood. The sequence was obtained from a male donor with papillary thyroid cancer or a benign thyroid nodule (not recorded which). Some clones in this sample may be carry-over from other donors' samples. The chain is built from TRBV6-1 and TRBJ2-3; D might be TRBD2 (6 bases). CDR3 in amino acids: CASSGYGSFITDTQYF. The CDR3 coding sequence is TGTGCCAGCAGTGGCTACGGGAGTTTTATCACAGATACGCAGTATTTT.